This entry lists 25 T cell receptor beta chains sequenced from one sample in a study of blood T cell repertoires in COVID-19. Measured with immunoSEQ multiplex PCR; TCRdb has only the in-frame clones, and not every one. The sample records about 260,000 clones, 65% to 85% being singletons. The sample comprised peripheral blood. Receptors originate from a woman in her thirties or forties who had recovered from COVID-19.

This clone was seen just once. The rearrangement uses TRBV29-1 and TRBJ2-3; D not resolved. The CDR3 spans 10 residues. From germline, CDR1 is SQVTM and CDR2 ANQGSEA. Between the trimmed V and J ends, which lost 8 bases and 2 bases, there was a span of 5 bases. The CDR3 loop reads CSTYTDTQYF. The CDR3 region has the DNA TGCAGCACATACACAGATACGCAGTATTTT.

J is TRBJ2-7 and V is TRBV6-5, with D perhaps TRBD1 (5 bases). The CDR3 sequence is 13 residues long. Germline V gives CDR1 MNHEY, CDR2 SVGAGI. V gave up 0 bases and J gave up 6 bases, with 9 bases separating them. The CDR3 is CASSYSGRIEQYF. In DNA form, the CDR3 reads TGTGCCAGCAGTTACTCGGGGCGGATCGAGCAGTACTTC.

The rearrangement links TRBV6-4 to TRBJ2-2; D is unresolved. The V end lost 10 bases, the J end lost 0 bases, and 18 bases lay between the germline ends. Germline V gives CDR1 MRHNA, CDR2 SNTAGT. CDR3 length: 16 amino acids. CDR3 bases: TGTGCCACCTACAGTTTCCACCGCTCGAACACCGGGGAGCTGTTTTTT. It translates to CATYSFHRSNTGELFF.

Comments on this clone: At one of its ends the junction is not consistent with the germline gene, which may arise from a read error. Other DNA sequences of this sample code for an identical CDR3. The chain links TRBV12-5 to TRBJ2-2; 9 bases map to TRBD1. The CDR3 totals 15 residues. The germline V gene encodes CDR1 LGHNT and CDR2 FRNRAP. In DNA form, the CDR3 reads TGTGCTAGTGGCTTGGGACAGGGAAACACCGGGGAGCTGTTTTTT. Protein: CASGLGQGNTGELFF.

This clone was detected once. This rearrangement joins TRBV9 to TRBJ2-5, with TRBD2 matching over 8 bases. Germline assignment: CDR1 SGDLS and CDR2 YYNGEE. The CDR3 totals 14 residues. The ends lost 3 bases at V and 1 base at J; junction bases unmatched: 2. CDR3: CASSAAGGQETQYF. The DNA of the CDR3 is TGTGCCAGCAGCGCTGCGGGGGGCCAAGAGACCCAGTACTTC.

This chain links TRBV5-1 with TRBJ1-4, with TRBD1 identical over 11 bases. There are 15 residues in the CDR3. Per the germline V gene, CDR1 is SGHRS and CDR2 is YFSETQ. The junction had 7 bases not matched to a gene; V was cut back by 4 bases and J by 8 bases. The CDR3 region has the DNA TGCGCCAGCAGCCTCGAGGGACAGGGGGGCGAAAAACTGTTTTTT. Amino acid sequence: CASSLEGQGGEKLFF.

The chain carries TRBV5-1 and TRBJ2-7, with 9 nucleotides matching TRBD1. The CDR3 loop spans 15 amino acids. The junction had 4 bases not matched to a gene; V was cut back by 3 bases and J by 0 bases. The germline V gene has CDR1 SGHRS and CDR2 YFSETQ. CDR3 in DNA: TGCGCCAGCAGCTGGACAGGGGAAAGCTCCTACGAGCAGTACTTC. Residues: CASSWTGESSYEQYF.

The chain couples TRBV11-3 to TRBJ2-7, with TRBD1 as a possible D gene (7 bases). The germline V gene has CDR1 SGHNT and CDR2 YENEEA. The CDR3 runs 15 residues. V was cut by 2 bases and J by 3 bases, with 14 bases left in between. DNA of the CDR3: TGTGCCAGCAGCTTACCAGGGGGGACCCACTACGAGCAGTACTTC. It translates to CASSLPGGTHYEQYF.

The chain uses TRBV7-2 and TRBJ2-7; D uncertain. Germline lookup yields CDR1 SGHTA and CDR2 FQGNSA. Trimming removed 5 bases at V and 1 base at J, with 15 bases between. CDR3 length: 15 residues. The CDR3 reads CASSPSLERSYEQYF. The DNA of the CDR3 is TGTGCCAGCAGCCCTTCTTTGGAGCGATCCTACGAGCAGTACTTC. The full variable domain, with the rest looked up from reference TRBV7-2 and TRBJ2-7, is GAGVSQSPSNKVTEKGKDVELRCDPISGHTALYWYRQSLGQGLEFLIYFQGNSAPDKSGLPSDRFSAERTGGSVSTLTIQRTQQEDSAVYLCASSPSLERSYEQYFGPGTRLTVT.

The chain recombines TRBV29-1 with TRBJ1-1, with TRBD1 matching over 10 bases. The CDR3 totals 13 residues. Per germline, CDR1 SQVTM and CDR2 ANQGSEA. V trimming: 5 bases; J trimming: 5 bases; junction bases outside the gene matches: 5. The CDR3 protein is CSVQKGQGTEAFF. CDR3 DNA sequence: TGCAGCGTTCAAAAGGGACAGGGGACTGAAGCTTTCTTT.

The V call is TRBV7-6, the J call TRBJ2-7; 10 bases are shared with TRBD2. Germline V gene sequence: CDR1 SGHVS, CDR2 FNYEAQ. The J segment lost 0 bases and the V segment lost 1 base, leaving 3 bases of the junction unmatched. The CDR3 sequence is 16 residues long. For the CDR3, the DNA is TGTGCCAGCAGCTTAGTAGCGGGGGGCTACTCCTACGAGCAGTACTTC. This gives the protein CASSLVAGGYSYEQYF.

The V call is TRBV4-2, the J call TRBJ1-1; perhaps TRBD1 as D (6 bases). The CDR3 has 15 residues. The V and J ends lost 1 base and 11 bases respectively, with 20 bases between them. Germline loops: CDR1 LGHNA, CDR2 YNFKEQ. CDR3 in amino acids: CASSQAAGAQDLAFF. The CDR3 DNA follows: TGTGCCAGCAGCCAAGCCGCAGGGGCCCAAGATCTGGCTTTCTTT.

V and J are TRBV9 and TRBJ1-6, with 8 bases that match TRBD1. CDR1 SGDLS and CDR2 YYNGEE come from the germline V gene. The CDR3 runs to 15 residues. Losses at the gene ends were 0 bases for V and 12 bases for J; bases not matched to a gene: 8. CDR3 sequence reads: CASSVATGGWGPLHF. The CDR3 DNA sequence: TGTGCCAGCAGCGTAGCTACAGGGGGATGGGGACCCCTCCACTTT.

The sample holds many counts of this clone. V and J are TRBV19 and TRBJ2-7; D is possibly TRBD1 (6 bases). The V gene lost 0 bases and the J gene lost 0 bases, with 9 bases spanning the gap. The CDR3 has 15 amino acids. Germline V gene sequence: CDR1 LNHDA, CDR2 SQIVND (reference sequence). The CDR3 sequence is CASSIDMGHSYEQYF. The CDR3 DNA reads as TGTGCCAGTAGTATAGATATGGGACACTCCTACGAGCAGTACTTC.

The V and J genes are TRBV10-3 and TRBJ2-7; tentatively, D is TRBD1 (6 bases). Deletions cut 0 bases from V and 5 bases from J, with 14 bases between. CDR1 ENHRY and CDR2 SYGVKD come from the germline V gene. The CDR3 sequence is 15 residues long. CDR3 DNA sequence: TGTGCCATCAGTGAGTCGGCAGGGGAAGGCCACGAGCAGTACTTC. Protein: CAISESAGEGHEQYF.

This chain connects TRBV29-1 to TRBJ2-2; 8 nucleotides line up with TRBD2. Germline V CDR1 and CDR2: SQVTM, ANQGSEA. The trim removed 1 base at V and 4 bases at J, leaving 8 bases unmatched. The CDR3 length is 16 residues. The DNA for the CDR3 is TGCAGCGTTGAAGTCGGTCGGGGGGGCCCCACCGGGGAGCTGTTTTTT. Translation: CSVEVGRGGPTGELFF.

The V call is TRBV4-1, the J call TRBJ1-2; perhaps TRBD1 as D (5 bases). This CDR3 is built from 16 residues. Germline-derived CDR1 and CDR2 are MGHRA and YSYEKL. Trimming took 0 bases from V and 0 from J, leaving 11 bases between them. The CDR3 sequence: CASSQDWGGTNYGYTF. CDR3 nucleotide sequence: TGCGCCAGCAGCCAAGATTGGGGGGGGACTAACTATGGCTACACCTTC.

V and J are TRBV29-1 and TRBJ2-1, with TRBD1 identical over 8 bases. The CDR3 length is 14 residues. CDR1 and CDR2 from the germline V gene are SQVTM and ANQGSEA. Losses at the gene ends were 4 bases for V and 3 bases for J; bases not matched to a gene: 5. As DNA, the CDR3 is TGCAGCGTTGTGACAGGGGATTACTACAATGAGCAGTTCTTC. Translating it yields CSVVTGDYYNEQFF.

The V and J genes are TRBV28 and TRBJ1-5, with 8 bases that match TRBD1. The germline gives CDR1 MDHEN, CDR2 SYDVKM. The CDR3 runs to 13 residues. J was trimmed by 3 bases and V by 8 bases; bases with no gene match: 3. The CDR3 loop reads CASLDRANQPQHF. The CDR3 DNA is TGTGCCAGCCTGGACAGGGCCAATCAGCCCCAGCATTTT.

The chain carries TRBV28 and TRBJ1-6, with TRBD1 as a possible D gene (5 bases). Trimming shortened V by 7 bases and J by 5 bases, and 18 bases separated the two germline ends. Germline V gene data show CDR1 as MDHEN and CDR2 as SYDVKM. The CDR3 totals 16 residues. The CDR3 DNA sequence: TGTGCCAGCAATCCGTTCCGGGGGTCGAATAATTCACCCCTCCACTTT. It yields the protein CASNPFRGSNNSPLHF.

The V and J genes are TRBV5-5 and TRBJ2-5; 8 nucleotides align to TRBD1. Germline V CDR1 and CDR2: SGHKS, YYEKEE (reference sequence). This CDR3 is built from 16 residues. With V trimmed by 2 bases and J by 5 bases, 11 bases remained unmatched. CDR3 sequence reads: CASSLGLQGAGETQYF. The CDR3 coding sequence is TGTGCCAGCAGCTTAGGCCTTCAGGGGGCTGGGGAGACCCAGTACTTC.

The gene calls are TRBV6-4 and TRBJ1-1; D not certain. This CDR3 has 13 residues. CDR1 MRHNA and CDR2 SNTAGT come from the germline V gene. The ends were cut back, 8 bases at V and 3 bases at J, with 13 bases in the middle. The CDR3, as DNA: TGTGCCAGCCGATCCTATATGGACACTGAAGCTTTCTTT. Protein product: CASRSYMDTEAFF.

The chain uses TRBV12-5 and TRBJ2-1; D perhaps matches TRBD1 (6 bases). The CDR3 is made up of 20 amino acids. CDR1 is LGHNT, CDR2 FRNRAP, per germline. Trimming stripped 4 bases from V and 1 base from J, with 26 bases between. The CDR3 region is CASGSFFRISTGLSYNEQFF. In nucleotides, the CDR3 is TGTGCTAGTGGTTCTTTTTTTAGGATTTCGACAGGCTTATCCTACAATGAGCAGTTCTTC.

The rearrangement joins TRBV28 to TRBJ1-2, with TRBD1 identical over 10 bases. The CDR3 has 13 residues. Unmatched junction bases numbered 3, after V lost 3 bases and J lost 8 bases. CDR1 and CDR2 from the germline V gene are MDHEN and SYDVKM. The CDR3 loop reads CASSLTGGMGYTF. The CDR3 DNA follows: TGTGCCAGCAGTTTGACAGGGGGCATGGGCTACACCTTC.

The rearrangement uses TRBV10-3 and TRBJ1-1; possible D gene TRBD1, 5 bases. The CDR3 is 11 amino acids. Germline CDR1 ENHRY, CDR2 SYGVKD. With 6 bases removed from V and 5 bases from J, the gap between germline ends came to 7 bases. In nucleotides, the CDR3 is TGTGCCATCAGAGGGGAAACTGAAGCTTTCTTT. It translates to CAIRGETEAFF.